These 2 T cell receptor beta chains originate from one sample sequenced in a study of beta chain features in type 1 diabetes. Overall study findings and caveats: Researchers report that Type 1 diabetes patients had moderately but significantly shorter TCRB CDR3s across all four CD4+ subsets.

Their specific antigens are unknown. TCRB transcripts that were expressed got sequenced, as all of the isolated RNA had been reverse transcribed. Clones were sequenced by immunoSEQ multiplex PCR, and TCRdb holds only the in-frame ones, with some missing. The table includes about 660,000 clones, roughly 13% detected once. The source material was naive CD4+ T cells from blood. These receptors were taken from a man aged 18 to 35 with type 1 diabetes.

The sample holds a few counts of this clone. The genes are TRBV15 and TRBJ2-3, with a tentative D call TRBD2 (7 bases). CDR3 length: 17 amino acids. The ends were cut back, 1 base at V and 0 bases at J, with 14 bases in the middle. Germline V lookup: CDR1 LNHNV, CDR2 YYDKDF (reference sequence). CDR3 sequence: CATSRGGGGASTDTQYF. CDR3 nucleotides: TGTGCCACCAGCAGAGGAGGAGGGGGGGCCAGCACAGATACGCAGTATTTT.

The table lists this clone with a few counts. DNA of the CDR3: TGTGCCAGCAGTTTAGACAGTTCTCTCACCTTC. It is translated as CASSLDSSLTF. V is TRBV28 and J is TRBJ1-2, with a weak D call TRBD1 (5 bases). CDR1 and CDR2 (germline): MDHEN, SYDVKM. The CDR3 consists of 11 residues. Trimming left V 2 bases short and J 13 bases short, with 11 bases between.